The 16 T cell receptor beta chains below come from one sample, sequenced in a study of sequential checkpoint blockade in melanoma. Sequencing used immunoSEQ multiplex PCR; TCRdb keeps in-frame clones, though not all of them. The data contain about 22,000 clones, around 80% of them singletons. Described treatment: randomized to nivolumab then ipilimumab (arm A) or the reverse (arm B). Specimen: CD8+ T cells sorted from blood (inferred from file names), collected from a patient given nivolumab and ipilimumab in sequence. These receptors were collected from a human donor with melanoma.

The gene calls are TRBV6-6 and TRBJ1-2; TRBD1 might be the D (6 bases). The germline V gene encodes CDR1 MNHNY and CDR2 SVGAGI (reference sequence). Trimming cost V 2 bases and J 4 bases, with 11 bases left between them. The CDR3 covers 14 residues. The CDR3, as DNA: TGTGCCAGCAGTTACGAAGGGGGTTCCTATGGCTACACCTTC. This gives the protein CASSYEGGSYGYTF.

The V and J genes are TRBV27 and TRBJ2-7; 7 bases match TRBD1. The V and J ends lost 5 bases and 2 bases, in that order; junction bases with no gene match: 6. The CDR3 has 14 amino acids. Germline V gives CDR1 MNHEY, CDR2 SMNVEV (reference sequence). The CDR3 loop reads CASSNRDSTYEQYF. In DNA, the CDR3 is TGTGCCAGCAGTAACCGGGACAGTACCTACGAGCAGTACTTC.

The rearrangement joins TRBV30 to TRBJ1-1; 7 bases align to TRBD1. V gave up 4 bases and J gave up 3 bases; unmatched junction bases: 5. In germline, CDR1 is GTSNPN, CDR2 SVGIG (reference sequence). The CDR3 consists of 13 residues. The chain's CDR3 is CAWNAGGYTEAFF. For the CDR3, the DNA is TGTGCCTGGAACGCAGGGGGATACACTGAAGCTTTCTTT.

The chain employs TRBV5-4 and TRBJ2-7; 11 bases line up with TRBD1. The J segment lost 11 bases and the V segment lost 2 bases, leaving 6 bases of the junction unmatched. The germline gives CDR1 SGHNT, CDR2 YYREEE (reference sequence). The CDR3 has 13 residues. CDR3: CASSFGTGGAKYF. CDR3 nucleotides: TGTGCCAGCAGCTTCGGGACAGGGGGGGCGAAGTACTTC.

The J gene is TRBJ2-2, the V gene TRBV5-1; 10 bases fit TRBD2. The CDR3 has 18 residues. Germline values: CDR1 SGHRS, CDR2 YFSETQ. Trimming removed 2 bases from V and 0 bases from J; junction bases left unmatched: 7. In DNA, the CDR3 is TGCGCCAGCAGCTTTCCTAGCGGGGGAAAGGCGAACACCGGGGAGCTGTTTTTT. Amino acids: CASSFPSGGKANTGELFF.

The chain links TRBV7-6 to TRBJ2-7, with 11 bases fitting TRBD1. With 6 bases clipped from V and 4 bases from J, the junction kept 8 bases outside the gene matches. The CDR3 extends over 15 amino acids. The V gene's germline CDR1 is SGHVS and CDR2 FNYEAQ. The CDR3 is CASRAGTGGSYEQYF. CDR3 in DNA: TGTGCCAGCAGGGCCGGGACAGGGGGTTCATACGAGCAGTACTTC.

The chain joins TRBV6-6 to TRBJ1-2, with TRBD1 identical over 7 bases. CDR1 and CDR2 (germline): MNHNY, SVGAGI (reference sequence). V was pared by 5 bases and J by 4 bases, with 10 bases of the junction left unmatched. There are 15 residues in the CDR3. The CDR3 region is CASSDSQGFVYGYTF. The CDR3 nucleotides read TGTGCCAGCAGTGATTCACAGGGGTTCGTCTATGGCTACACCTTC.

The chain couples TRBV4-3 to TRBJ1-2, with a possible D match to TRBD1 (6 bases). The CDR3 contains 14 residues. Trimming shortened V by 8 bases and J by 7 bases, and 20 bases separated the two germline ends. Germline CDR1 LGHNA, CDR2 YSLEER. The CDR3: CASSERGLIPGYTF. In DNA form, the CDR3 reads TGCGCCAGCTCGGAGAGGGGGTTGATACCTGGCTACACCTTC.

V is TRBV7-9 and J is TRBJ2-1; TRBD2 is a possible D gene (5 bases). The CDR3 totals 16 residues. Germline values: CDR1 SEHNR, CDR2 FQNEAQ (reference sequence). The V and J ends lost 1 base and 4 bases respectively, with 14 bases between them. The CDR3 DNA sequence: TGTGCCAGCAGCTTAGGTGGGAGAAACTCATACAATGAGCAGTTCTTC. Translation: CASSLGGRNSYNEQFF.

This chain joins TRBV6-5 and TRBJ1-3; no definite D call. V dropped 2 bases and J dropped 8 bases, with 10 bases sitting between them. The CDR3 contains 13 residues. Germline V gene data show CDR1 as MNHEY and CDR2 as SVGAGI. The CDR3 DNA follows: TGTGCCAGCAGTTACGTCCGGGGAGACACCATATATTTT. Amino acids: CASSYVRGDTIYF.

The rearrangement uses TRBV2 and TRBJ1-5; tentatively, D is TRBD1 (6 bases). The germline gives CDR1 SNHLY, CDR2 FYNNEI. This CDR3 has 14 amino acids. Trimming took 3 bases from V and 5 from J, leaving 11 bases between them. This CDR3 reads CASSEGAVHQPQHF. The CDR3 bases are TGTGCCAGCAGTGAGGGGGCAGTCCATCAGCCCCAGCATTTT.

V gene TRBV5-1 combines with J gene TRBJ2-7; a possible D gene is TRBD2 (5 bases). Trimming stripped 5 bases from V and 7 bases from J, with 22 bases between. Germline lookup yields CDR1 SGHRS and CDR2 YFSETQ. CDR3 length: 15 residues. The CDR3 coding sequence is TGCGCCAGCAGATCGGACCGGGGTCGGATGGAAGAGCAGTACTTC. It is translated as CASRSDRGRMEEQYF.

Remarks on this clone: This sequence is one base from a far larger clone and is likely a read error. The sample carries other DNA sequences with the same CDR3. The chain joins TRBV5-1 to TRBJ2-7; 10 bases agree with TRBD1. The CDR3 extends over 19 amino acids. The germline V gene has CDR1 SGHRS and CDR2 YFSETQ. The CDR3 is CASSFWGTGDYEGSYEQYF. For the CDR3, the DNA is TGCGCCAGCAGCTTTTGGGGGACAGGGGATTATGAGGGCTCCTACGAGCAATACTTC. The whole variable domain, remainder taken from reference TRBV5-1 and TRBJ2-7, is KAGVTQTPRYLIKTRGQQVTLSCSPISGHRSVSWYQQTPGQGLQFLFEYFSETQRNKGNFPGRFSGRQFSNSRSEMNVSTLELGDSALYLCASSFWGTGDYEGSYEQYFGPGTRLTVT.

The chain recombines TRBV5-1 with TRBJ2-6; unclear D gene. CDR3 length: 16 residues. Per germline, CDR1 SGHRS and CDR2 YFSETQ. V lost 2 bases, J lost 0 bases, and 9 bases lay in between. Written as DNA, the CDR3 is TGCGCCAGCAGCTTCGAACTCAACTCTGGGGCCAACGTCCTGACTTTC. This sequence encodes CASSFELNSGANVLTF.

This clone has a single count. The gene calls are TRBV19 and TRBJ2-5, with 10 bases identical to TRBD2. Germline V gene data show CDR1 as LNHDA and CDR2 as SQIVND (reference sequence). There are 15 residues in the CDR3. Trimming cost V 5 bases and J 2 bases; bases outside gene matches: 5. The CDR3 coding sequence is TGTGCCAGTAGTCTGACTAGCGGGTTACAAGAGACCCAGTACTTC. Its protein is CASSLTSGLQETQYF.

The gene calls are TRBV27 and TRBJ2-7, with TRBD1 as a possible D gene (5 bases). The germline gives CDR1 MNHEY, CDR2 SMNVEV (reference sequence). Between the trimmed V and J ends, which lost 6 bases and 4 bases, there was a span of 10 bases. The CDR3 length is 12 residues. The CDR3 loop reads CASRGHPYEQYF. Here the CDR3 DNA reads TGTGCCAGCAGAGGACACCCATACGAGCAGTACTTC.